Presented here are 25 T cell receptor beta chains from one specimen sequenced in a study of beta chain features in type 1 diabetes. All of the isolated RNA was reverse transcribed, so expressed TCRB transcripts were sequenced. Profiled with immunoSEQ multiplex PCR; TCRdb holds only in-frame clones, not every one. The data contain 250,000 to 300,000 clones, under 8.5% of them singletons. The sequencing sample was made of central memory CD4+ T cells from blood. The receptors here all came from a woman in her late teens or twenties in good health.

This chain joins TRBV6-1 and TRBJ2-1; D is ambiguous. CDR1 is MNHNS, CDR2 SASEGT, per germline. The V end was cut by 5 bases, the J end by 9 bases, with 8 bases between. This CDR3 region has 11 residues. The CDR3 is CASSYRSEQFF. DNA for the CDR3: TGTGCCAGCAGTTATAGAAGTGAGCAGTTCTTC.

CDR3 bases: TGTGCCAGCAGCCCTCCCGCCGGGGGGGGCCCTGGTGAGCAGTTCTTC. Its translation is CASSPPAGGGPGEQFF. V and J are TRBV7-6 and TRBJ2-1; 8 nucleotides agree with TRBD2. Germline trimming cut 5 bases from V and 9 bases from J; bases unmatched to any gene: 15. The length of the CDR3 is 16 residues. Germline-derived CDR1 and CDR2 are SGHVS and FNYEAQ.

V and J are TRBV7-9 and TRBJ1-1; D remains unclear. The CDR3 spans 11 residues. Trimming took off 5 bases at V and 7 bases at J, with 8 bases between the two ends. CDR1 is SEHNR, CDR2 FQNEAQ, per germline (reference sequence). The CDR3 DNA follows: TGTGCCAGCAGCCCGCAAATTGAAGCTTTCTTT. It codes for CASSPQIEAFF.

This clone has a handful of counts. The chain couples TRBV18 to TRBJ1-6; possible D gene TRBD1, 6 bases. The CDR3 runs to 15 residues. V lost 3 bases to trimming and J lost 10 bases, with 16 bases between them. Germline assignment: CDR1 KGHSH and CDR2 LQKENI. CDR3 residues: CASSPDRTFGSPLHF. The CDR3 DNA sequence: TGTGCCAGCTCACCCGACAGGACTTTTGGGTCACCCCTCCACTTT.

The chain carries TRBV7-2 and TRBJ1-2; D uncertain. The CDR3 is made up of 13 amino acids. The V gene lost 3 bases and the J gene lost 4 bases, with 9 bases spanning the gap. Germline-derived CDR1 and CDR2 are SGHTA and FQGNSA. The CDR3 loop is CASSLTRVYGYTF. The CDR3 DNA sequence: TGTGCCAGCAGCTTGACAAGGGTCTATGGCTACACCTTC.

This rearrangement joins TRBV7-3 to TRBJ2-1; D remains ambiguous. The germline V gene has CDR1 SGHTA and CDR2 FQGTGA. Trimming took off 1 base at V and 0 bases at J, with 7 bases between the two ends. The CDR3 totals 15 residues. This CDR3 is CASSLRDGSYNEQFF. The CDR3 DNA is TGTGCCAGCAGCTTAAGGGATGGCTCCTACAATGAGCAGTTCTTC.

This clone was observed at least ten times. The DNA of the CDR3 is TGTGCCAGCAGTGAATTGGCAGGGAGTTACGTCGTGGCGCAGTATTTT. Amino acid sequence: CASSELAGSYVVAQYF. The chain links TRBV2 to TRBJ2-3; the D gene could be TRBD1 or TRBD2 (5 bases each). This CDR3 is 16 amino acids long. The V end was cut by 2 bases, the J end by 10 bases, with 22 bases between. Germline V gene lookup returns CDR1 SNHLY and CDR2 FYNNEI.

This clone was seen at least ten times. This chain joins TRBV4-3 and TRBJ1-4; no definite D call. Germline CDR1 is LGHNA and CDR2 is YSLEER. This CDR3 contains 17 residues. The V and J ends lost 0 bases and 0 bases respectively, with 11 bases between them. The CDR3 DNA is TGCGCCAGCAGCCAAGACGTACGGGCGGCAACTAATGAAAAACTGTTTTTT. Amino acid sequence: CASSQDVRAATNEKLFF.

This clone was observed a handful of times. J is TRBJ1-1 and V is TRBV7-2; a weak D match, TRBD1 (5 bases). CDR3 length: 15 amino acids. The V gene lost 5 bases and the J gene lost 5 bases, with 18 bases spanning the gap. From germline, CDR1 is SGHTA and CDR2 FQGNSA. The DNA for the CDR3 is TGTGCCAGCAGCCTAGAGCCCAGGTGGGGGACTGAAGCTTTCTTT. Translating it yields CASSLEPRWGTEAFF.

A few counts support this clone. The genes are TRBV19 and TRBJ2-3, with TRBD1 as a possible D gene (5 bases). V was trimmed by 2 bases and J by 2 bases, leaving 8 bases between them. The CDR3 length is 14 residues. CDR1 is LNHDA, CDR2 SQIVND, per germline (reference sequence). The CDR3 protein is CASSIQGNTDTQYF. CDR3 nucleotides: TGTGCCAGTAGTATACAGGGAAACACAGATACGCAGTATTTT.

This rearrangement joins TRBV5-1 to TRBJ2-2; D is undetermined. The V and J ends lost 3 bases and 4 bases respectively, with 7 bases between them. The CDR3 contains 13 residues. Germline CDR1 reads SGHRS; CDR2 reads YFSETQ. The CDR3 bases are TGCGCCAGCAGCTCCGACGGCACCGGGGAGCTGTTTTTT. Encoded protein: CASSSDGTGELFF.

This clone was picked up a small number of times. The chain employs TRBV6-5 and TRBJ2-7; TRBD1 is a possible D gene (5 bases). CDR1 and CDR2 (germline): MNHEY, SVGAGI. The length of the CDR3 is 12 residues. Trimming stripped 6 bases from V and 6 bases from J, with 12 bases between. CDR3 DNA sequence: TGTGCCAGCAGCCAGAGTAGGGGCGAGCAGTACTTC. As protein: CASSQSRGEQYF.

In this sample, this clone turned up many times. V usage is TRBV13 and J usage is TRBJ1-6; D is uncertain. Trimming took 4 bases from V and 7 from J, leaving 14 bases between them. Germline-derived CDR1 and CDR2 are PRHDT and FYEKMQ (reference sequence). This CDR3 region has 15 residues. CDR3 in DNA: TGTGCCAGCAGCTCCCGGACTGAGGCCAATTCACCCCTCCACTTT. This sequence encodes CASSSRTEANSPLHF.

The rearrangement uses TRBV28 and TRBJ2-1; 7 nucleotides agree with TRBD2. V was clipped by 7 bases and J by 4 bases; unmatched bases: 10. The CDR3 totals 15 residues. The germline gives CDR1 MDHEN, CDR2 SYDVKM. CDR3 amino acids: CASTYSGEGYNEQFF. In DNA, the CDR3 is TGTGCCAGCACTTACTCGGGGGAGGGGTACAATGAGCAGTTCTTC.

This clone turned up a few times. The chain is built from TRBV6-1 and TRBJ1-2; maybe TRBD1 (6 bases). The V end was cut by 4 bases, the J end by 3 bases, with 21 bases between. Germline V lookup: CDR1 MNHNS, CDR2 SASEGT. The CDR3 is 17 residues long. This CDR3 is CASSGRGVRPLDYGYTF. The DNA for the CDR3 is TGTGCCAGCAGTGGGAGGGGGGTTCGCCCCCTAGACTATGGCTACACCTTC.

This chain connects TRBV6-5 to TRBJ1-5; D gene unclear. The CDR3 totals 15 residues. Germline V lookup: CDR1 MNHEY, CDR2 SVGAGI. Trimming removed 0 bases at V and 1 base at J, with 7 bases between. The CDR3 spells CASSYSIPSNQPQHF. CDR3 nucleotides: TGTGCCAGCAGTTACTCAATACCGAGCAATCAGCCCCAGCATTTT.

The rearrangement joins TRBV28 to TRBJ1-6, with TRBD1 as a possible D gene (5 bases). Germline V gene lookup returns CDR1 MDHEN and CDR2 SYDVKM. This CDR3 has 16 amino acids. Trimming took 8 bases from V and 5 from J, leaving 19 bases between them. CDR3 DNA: TGTGCCAGCCAGTCGCGGGGCAGGGCTAATAATTCACCCCTCCACTTT. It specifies CASQSRGRANNSPLHF.

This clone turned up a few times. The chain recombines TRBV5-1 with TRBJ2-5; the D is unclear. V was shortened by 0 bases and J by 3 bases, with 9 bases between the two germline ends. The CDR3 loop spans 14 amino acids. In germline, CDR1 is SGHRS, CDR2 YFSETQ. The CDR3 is CASSLGSRKETQYF. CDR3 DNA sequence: TGCGCCAGCAGCTTGGGGTCTCGGAAAGAGACCCAGTACTTC.

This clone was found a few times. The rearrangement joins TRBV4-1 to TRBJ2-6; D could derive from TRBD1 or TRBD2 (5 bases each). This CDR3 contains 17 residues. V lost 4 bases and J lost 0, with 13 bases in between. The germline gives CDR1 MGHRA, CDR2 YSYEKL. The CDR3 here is CASSRSQGVSGANVLTF. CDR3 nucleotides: TGCGCCAGCAGCCGAAGCCAGGGAGTCTCTGGGGCCAACGTCCTGACTTTC.

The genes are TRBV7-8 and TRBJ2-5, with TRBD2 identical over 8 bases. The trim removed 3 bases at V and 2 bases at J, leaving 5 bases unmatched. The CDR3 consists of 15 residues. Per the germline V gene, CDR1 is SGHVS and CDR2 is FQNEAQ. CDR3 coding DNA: TGTGCCAGCAGCTTTTGGACTAGCTTTCAAGAGACCCAGTACTTC. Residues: CASSFWTSFQETQYF.

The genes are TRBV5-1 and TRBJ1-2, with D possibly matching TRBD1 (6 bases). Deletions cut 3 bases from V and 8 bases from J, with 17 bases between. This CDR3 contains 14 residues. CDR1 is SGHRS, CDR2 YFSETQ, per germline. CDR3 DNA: TGCGCCAGCAGCTCCCGAACAGGGTCGGGAGGCTACACCTTC. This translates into CASSSRTGSGGYTF.

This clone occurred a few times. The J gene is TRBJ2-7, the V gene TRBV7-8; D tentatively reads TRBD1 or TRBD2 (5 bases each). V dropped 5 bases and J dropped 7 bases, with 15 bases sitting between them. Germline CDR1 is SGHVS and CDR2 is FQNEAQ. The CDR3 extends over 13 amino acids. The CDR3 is CASSALGAWEQYF. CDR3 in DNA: TGTGCCAGCAGCGCCCTCGGGGCTTGGGAGCAGTACTTC. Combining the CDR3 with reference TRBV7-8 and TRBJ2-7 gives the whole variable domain GAGVSQSPRYKVAKRGQDVALRCDPISGHVSLFWYQQALGQGPEFLTYFQNEAQLDKSGLPSDRFFAERPEGSVSTLKIQRTQQEDSAVYLCASSALGAWEQYFGPGTRLTVT.

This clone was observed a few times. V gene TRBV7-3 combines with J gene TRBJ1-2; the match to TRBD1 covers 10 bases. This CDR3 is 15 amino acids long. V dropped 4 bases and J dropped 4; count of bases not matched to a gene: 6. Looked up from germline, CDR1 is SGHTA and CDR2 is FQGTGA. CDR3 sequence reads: CASSSGQGRTYGYTF. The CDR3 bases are TGTGCCAGCAGCTCGGGACAGGGGAGGACCTATGGCTACACCTTC.

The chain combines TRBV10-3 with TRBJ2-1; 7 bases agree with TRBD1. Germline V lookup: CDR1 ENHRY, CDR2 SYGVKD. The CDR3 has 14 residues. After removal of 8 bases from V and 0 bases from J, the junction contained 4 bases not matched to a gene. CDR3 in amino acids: CAIWDSNSYNEQFF. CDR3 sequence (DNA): TGTGCCATCTGGGACAGCAACTCCTACAATGAGCAGTTCTTC.

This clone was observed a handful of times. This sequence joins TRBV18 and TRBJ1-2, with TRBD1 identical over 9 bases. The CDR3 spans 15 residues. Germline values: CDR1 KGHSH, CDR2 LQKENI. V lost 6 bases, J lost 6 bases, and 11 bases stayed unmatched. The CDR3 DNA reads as TGTGCCAGCTCCCTATCAGGGACAGGGTACAATGGCTACACCTTC. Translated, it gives CASSLSGTGYNGYTF.